The clone carrying this T cell receptor beta chain was detected many times. Its matching antigen is unknown. TCRdb processed the reads anew with MiXCR; each CDR3 protein has one entry. This sample has more than 85,000 distinct CDR3 sequences, with 15% to 20% found just once. The data are from a study of T cell repertoires in cytomegalovirus infection. Points from the study as a whole: CMV-specific TCR beta clonotypes restricted by HLA-C dominated the ex vivo response. Summed frequency of public TCR beta families distinguished CMV carriers with the relevant HLA.

Looked up from germline, CDR1 is MGHRA and CDR2 is YSYEKL. Trimming removed 6 bases from V and 8 bases from J; junction bases left unmatched: 10. The CDR3 is 15 residues long. The sample taken for sequencing was PBMCs. The receptor comes from a human donor in good health (CMV status not recorded). Some clones in this sample may be carry-over from other donors' samples. The rearrangement joins TRBV4-1 to TRBJ1-6; 7 bases match TRBD1. Here the CDR3 reads CASSRYRGPDSPLHF. The CDR3 region has the DNA TGCGCCAGCAGTCGCTACAGGGGACCAGATTCACCCCTCCACTTT.